Here is one T cell receptor beta chain with its context. This specimen comes from a study of blood T cell repertoires in COVID-19. The table came from immunoSEQ multiplex PCR; TCRdb's copy has only in-frame clones and leaves some out. The table lists 130,000 or so clones, around 84% of them singletons. J gave up 14 bases and V 2 bases, and 12 bases lay outside the gene matches. Germline V gives CDR1 SGHKS, CDR2 YYEKEE (reference sequence). The CDR3 has 14 residues. The clonotype originates from a woman aged 25 to 39 who had recovered from COVID-19. The sequenced sample consisted of PBMCs or T cells enriched from blood (not recorded which). This chain connects TRBV5-5 to TRBJ1-4; 7 positions match TRBD1. The CDR3 nucleotides are TGTGCCAGCAGCTTCAGACAGGGCACGGATGGGCTGTTTTTT. Protein product: CASSFRQGTDGLFF.